This T cell receptor beta chain comes out of a study of OX40 agonist ivuxolimab in advanced cancers. As for the study more broadly: The costimulatory receptor OX40 (CD134) was targeted by ivuxolimab, a fully human IgG2 agonistic monoclonal antibody. The point of sequencing TCRbeta in the periphery was to test whether ivuxolimab changed TCR sequence diversity and drove clonal T-cell expansion. Patients were allowed to have had prior anti-PD-1, anti-PD-L1 or anti-CTLA-4 therapy, and around two fifths of the dose-escalation patients had been treated with checkpoint inhibitors. The paper reports the monotherapy dose-escalation portion (N ≈ 50 patients) of the phase I ivuxolimab trial. In the dose-escalation cohort, around four fifths of patients were male, and the mean age was 60 years with a range of about 20 to 80. Three dose-escalation patients achieved partial responses, one with hepatocellular carcinoma and two with cutaneous melanoma. Among the approximately 50 dose-escalation patients, approximately 20 had hepatocellular carcinoma, approximately 15 melanoma, 9 renal cell carcinoma and 9 head and neck cancer. Intravenous ivuxolimab was administered to patients every 2 weeks at six dose levels: 0.01, 0.1, 0.3, 1.5, 3 and 10 mg/kg. Overall study results and their limits: Clonal expansion of both CD4+ and CD8+ blood T cells was observed from baseline to week 6 at doses 0.1 to 3.0 mg/kg. After ivuxolimab, CD8+ T cells had more expanded clones than CD4+ T cells on average. In partial responders in the 0.1-3.0 mg/kg groups, normalized peripheral clonal expansion was found to be among the lowest, especially among CD8+ T cells. The antigen specificity of the peripheral T cells that underwent clonal expansion was not determined. Low levels of normalized T-cell clonal expansion were also seen in some nonresponding patients.

For sequencing of the TCRbeta CDR3 region, genomic DNA was extracted from the sorted cells. The immunoSEQ Assay was used to sequence the TCRbeta CDR3 regions. TCRdb holds this immuneACCESS table with in-frame rearrangements only. Some clones are missing; in checked studies, unresolved V genes explain under half, and the rest has no known cause. In this sample the table shows tens of thousands of clones, 85% to 90% of which occur a single time. The top ten clonotypes cover approximately 1.7% of the sample. CDR1 and CDR2 are drawn from the germline V gene: SGHNT, YENEEA. Spanning cysteine to phenylalanine, the CDR3 consists of 13 amino acids. Only the CDR3 DNA is retained, 39 bases long and in frame from the first base. Cut back by 6 bases and 7 bases, the V and J ends lie 16 bases apart. As concerns this clone: Its binding antigen is unknown. Base qualities were left out, and no much larger clone turns up one base away.

The trial excluded patients who had a history of autoimmune disease or who were on systemic immunosuppression. Peripheral blood for TCR sequencing was collected from all dose cohorts at baseline, on cycle 4 day 1, and on cycle 7 day 1. Samples came from an open-label, multicenter, first-in-human phase I dose-escalation trial of ivuxolimab. Adults with locally advanced or metastatic melanoma, renal cell, hepatocellular, or head and neck squamous cell carcinoma were enrolled in the trial. Before TCR sequencing, CD4+ and CD8+ T cells were separately sorted from peripheral blood. Sample: CD4+ or CD8+ T cells sorted from blood, taken in a trial of the OX40 agonist ivuxolimab. The chain employs TRBV11-3 and TRBJ2-7; TRBD2 might be the D gene, on 6 matching bases. This TCR was recovered from an adult with an advanced solid tumor such as melanoma, head and neck, liver or kidney cancer. In nucleotides, the sequence is TGTGCCAGCAGTAGTGGGGGGATACGTGAGCAGTACTTC. Its coded protein is CASSSGGIREQYF.